These 31 T cell receptor beta chains were all obtained from the same sample, sequenced in a study of OX40 agonist ivuxolimab in advanced cancers. The protocol used for the library was the immunoSEQ multiplex PCR assay. TCRdb provides this immuneACCESS table in a form limited to in-frame rearrangements. Some clones are lacking; in checked studies, under half of them reflect an unresolved V gene, and why the rest are absent is not known. For this sample there are 55,000 to 65,000 clones; approximately 80% appear just once. Jointly, the top ten make up roughly 2% of the sample. The sample here was CD4+ or CD8+ T cells sorted from blood, taken in a trial of the OX40 agonist ivuxolimab. Receptor source: an adult with an advanced solid tumor such as melanoma, head and neck, liver or kidney cancer.

The rearrangement joins TRBV7-2 to TRBJ2-4; TRBD2 matches 8 bases. CDR3 length: 14 residues. V lost 5 bases, J lost 7 bases, and 7 bases stayed unmatched. Germline assignment: CDR1 SGHTA and CDR2 FQGNSA. CDR3 protein: CASSLGTRGNIQYF. CDR3 sequence (DNA): TGTGCCAGCAGCCTCGGGACTAGGGGGAACATTCAGTACTTC.

V usage is TRBV19 and J usage is TRBJ2-5; D is perhaps TRBD1 (5 bases). V shed 4 bases and J shed 5 bases, with 14 bases lying between them. The germline V gene has CDR1 LNHDA and CDR2 SQIVND (reference sequence). The CDR3 sequence is 14 residues long. The CDR3 is CASSRTTDRETQYF. For the CDR3, the DNA is TGTGCCAGTAGTAGAACGACAGATCGGGAGACCCAGTACTTC.

This CDR3 reads CASSLRDLALADTQYF. CDR3 nucleotide sequence: TGTGCCAGCAGCTTAAGGGACCTGGCCCTAGCAGATACGCAGTATTTT. This chain joins TRBV5-5 and TRBJ2-3; the D call may be TRBD1 or TRBD2 (5 bases each). Germline CDR1 reads SGHKS; CDR2 reads YYEKEE (reference sequence). This CDR3 is built from 16 residues. V was pared by 2 bases and J by 4 bases, with 17 bases between.

The chain combines TRBV28 with TRBJ2-3, with D maybe TRBD1 (5 bases). V lost 2 bases, J lost 4 bases, and 10 bases lay in between. The CDR3 extends over 14 amino acids. Per germline, CDR1 MDHEN and CDR2 SYDVKM. For the CDR3, the DNA is TGTGCCAGCAGTTTAACCCCAGGGCCAGATACGCAGTATTTT. As protein: CASSLTPGPDTQYF. The whole variable domain, remainder taken from reference TRBV28 and TRBJ2-3, is DVKVTQSSRYLVKRTGEKVFLECVQDMDHENMFWYRQDPGLGLRLIYFSYDVKMKEKGDIPEGYSVSREKKERFSLILESASTNQTSMYLCASSLTPGPDTQYFGPGTRLTVL.

The chain links TRBV29-1 to TRBJ1-1, with 7 bases that match TRBD1. The V segment lost 2 bases and the J segment 5 bases; nucleotides outside the gene matches: 8. The germline V gene has CDR1 SQVTM and CDR2 ANQGSEA. There are 14 residues in the CDR3. This chain's CDR3 is CSVESAAGGTEAFF. The DNA for the CDR3 is TGCAGCGTTGAATCTGCGGCAGGGGGAACTGAAGCTTTCTTT.

This chain connects TRBV27 to TRBJ2-7, with D unresolved. Germline V CDR1 and CDR2: MNHEY, SMNVEV (reference sequence). The CDR3 is 13 residues long. V shed 5 bases and J shed 4 bases, with 12 bases lying between them. The CDR3 nucleotides are TGTGCCAGCAGTCCACGTGGCAGTTACGAGCAGTACTTC. Protein: CASSPRGSYEQYF.

V and J are TRBV5-1 and TRBJ2-7; D is undetermined. The CDR3 sequence is 14 residues long. Trimming removed 0 bases from V and 0 bases from J, with 7 bases in between. Germline lookup yields CDR1 SGHRS and CDR2 YFSETQ. CDR3 residues: CASSLGADSYEQYF. The CDR3 bases are TGCGCCAGCAGCTTGGGGGCCGACTCCTACGAGCAGTACTTC.

This CDR3 is CASSNEGRAYNEQFF. As DNA, the CDR3 is TGTGCCAGCAGCAACGAGGGGAGGGCGTACAATGAGCAGTTCTTC. The rearrangement uses TRBV5-4 and TRBJ2-1, with 7 bases identical to TRBD2. This CDR3 is 15 amino acids long. Germline CDR1 reads SGHNT; CDR2 reads YYREEE (reference sequence). J was trimmed by 4 bases and V by 4 bases; bases with no gene match: 8.

J is TRBJ2-2 and V is TRBV9; D ambiguous. The V end was cut by 0 bases, the J end by 4 bases, with 10 bases between. Germline CDR1 is SGDLS and CDR2 is YYNGEE. This CDR3 has 15 residues. The CDR3: CASSVDQVSTGELFF. In DNA, the CDR3 is TGTGCCAGCAGCGTAGACCAGGTTTCCACCGGGGAGCTGTTTTTT.

Of note for this clone: The junction differs from germline at one of its ends, possibly a read error. CDR3 sequence: CASSLGVTSTDTQYF. The DNA for the CDR3 is TGCGCCAGCAGTTTGGGCGTAACTAGCACAGATACGCAGTATTTT. This chain uses TRBV5-1 with TRBJ2-3; D is uncertain. There are 15 residues in the CDR3. CDR1 is SGHRS, CDR2 YFSETQ, per germline.

Here the CDR3 reads CASGYEQYF. CDR3 bases: TGTGCCAGCGGCTACGAGCAGTACTTC. The rearrangement uses TRBV6-1 and TRBJ2-7; unclear D gene. CDR1 MNHNS and CDR2 SASEGT come from the germline V gene. The CDR3 contains 9 residues. V dropped 8 bases and J dropped 3 bases, with 2 bases sitting between them.

This clone appeared once. The chain recombines TRBV27 with TRBJ2-3, with 7 nucleotides matching TRBD1. Germline CDR1 MNHEY, CDR2 SMNVEV (reference sequence). The CDR3 loop spans 17 amino acids. The trim removed 3 bases at V and 4 bases at J, leaving 13 bases unmatched. CDR3 nucleotide sequence: TGTGCCAGCAGTTTCGGAGACAGGGCATATTCGGCAGATACGCAGTATTTT. Its translation: CASSFGDRAYSADTQYF.

The CDR3 loop is CASSTIAGDIQYF. CDR3 in DNA: TGTGCCAGCAGCACCATAGCGGGAGACATTCAGTACTTC. The J gene is TRBJ2-4, the V gene TRBV11-3; 9 bases agree with TRBD2. CDR1 SGHNT and CDR2 YENEEA come from the germline V gene. V dropped 5 bases and J dropped 8; count of bases not matched to a gene: 4. This CDR3 has 13 amino acids.

This clone was counted a single time. This chain uses TRBV30 with TRBJ1-6, with D uncertain. The CDR3 runs to 13 residues. Germline V gene lookup returns CDR1 GTSNPN and CDR2 SVGIG (reference sequence). Between the trimmed V and J ends, which lost 1 base and 8 bases, there was a span of 9 bases. CDR3: CAWSEGMDSPLHF. In nucleotides, the CDR3 is TGTGCCTGGAGTGAAGGGATGGATTCACCCCTCCACTTT.

V gene TRBV15 combines with J gene TRBJ2-3, with 10 bases lining up with TRBD1. The CDR3 runs 15 residues. V lost 6 bases, J lost 2 bases, and 5 bases stayed unmatched. Germline CDR1 LNHNV, CDR2 YYDKDF (reference sequence). The CDR3 sequence: CATSAGTGDTDTQYF. The CDR3 bases are TGTGCCACCAGTGCCGGGACAGGGGACACAGATACGCAGTATTTT.

This chain connects TRBV5-1 to TRBJ2-3, with 8 bases lining up with TRBD2. Germline CDR1 is SGHRS and CDR2 is YFSETQ. The ends lost 4 bases at V and 1 base at J; junction bases unmatched: 5. The CDR3 extends over 15 amino acids. The CDR3 nucleotides are TGCGCCAGCAGCGGAACGACTAGCGGCACAGATACGCAGTATTTT. Protein sequence: CASSGTTSGTDTQYF. The full variable domain, rest sourced from reference TRBV5-1 and TRBJ2-3, is KAGVTQTPRYLIKTRGQQVTLSCSPISGHRSVSWYQQTPGQGLQFLFEYFSETQRNKGNFPGRFSGRQFSNSRSEMNVSTLELGDSALYLCASSGTTSGTDTQYFGPGTRLTVL.

The V call is TRBV20-1, the J call TRBJ2-7; D is perhaps TRBD2 (5 bases). The CDR3 length is 11 residues. Trimming stripped 6 bases from V and 5 bases from J, with 11 bases between. Germline V gives CDR1 DFQATT, CDR2 SNEGSKA (reference sequence). Here the CDR3 DNA reads TGCAGTGCCAAAACGGGGAACGAGCAGTACTTC. It yields the protein CSAKTGNEQYF.

CDR3 protein: CASSSPTGVFYNEQFF. Here the CDR3 DNA reads TGTGCCAGCAGTTCCCCGACAGGGGTGTTCTACAATGAGCAGTTCTTC. The genes are TRBV27 and TRBJ2-1; 8 nucleotides align to TRBD1. Unmatched junction bases numbered 8, after V lost 4 bases and J lost 3 bases. CDR3 length: 16 amino acids. Germline CDR1 reads MNHEY; CDR2 reads SMNVEV (reference sequence).

The V gene is TRBV15, the J gene TRBJ2-7; D is unclear. The CDR3 is 13 residues long. Trimming left V 5 bases short and J 3 bases short, with 11 bases between. Germline V gene sequence: CDR1 LNHNV, CDR2 YYDKDF (reference sequence). CDR3 nucleotides: TGTGCCACCAGCCCCCTGGAGTACTACGAGCAGTACTTC. Translated, it gives CATSPLEYYEQYF.

V usage is TRBV19 and J usage is TRBJ1-3, with unresolved D. Between the trimmed V and J ends, which lost 4 bases and 0 bases, there was a span of 13 bases. This CDR3 comprises 16 residues. The germline CDR1 and CDR2 sequences are LNHDA and SQIVND (reference sequence). CDR3 amino acids: CASSRVLRSSGNTIYF. For the CDR3, the DNA is TGTGCCAGTAGTAGGGTTCTCCGGAGCTCTGGAAACACCATATATTTT.

The CDR3, as DNA: TGTGCCAGCAGTGGTACTAGCGGCCCCTACAATGAGCAGTTCTTC. Its translation is CASSGTSGPYNEQFF. The J gene is TRBJ2-1, the V gene TRBV28; 8 nucleotides match TRBD2. Trimming cost V 5 bases and J 2 bases; bases outside gene matches: 5. There are 15 residues in the CDR3. CDR1 MDHEN and CDR2 SYDVKM come from the germline V gene.

This sequence joins TRBV6-1 and TRBJ1-2, with D possibly matching TRBD1 (6 bases). V was pared by 2 bases and J by 8 bases, with 15 bases between. This CDR3 contains 14 residues. CDR1 MNHNS and CDR2 SASEGT come from the germline V gene. CDR3 sequence: CASSERDIKGGYTF. DNA of the CDR3: TGTGCCAGCAGTGAAAGGGACATAAAGGGAGGCTACACCTTC.

CDR3 region: CASSITSGSGGGELFF. The CDR3 DNA reads TGTGCCAGTAGTATTACTAGCGGGAGTGGTGGCGGGGAGCTGTTTTTT. The chain couples TRBV19 to TRBJ2-2, with 11 bases identical to TRBD2. The germline V gene encodes CDR1 LNHDA and CDR2 SQIVND (reference sequence). The CDR3 is 16 residues long. V shed 3 bases, J shed 7 bases, and the junction held 7 bases outside the gene matches.

J is TRBJ1-1 and V is TRBV7-2, with D unresolved. Germline CDR1 SGHTA, CDR2 FQGNSA. V shed 5 bases and J shed 4 bases, with 2 bases lying between them. The CDR3 length is 10 residues. CDR3 protein: CASSRTEAFF. The CDR3, as DNA: TGTGCCAGCAGCCGCACTGAAGCTTTCTTT.

The chain has TRBV6-4 and TRBJ1-1, with unresolved D. V shed 2 bases and J shed 1 base, with 11 bases lying between them. The CDR3 totals 15 residues. Germline V CDR1 and CDR2: MRHNA, SNTAGT. This CDR3 is CASSDTNRGNTEAFF. The CDR3 bases are TGTGCCAGCAGTGACACAAACCGGGGGAACACTGAAGCTTTCTTT.

The genes are TRBV29-1 and TRBJ2-3; D is unclear. Per the germline V gene, CDR1 is SQVTM and CDR2 is ANQGSEA. V lost 7 bases, J lost 1 base, and 18 bases lay in between. The length of the CDR3 is 15 residues. The CDR3 sequence: CSAEVRFRGTDTQYF. CDR3 nucleotide sequence: TGCAGCGCCGAGGTCCGGTTCCGAGGCACAGATACGCAGTATTTT.

CDR3 sequence (DNA): TGTGCTAGTGGTCCGGGGACAGATACAGATACGCAGTATTTT. This codes for CASGPGTDTDTQYF. The chain uses TRBV12-5 and TRBJ2-3, with TRBD1 matching 7 bases. Germline V lookup: CDR1 LGHNT, CDR2 FRNRAP. There are 14 residues in the CDR3. Trimming took 5 bases from V and 3 from J; bases not matched to a gene: 5.

The gene calls are TRBV6-5 and TRBJ1-1, with 8 positions matching TRBD1. The CDR3 is made up of 14 amino acids. Per germline, CDR1 MNHEY and CDR2 SVGAGI. V lost 6 bases and J lost 1; bases outside the gene matches: 4. The CDR3 is CASRTQGENTEAFF. The DNA for the CDR3 is TGTGCCAGCAGAACACAGGGGGAGAACACTGAAGCTTTCTTT.

J is TRBJ2-3 and V is TRBV10-3, with 14 bases that match TRBD2. The CDR3 covers 15 residues. With V trimmed by 0 bases and J by 13 bases, 6 bases remained unmatched. From germline, CDR1 is ENHRY and CDR2 SYGVKD. CDR3 in DNA: TGTGCCATCAGTGAGTCGGGGACTAGCGGGGGCCGGGAGTATTTT. Protein product: CAISESGTSGGREYF.

The chain has TRBV30 and TRBJ1-2; D is unclear. With 3 bases removed from V and 6 bases from J, the gap between germline ends came to 11 bases. Germline assignment: CDR1 GTSNPN and CDR2 SVGIG (reference sequence). The CDR3 spans 12 residues. Here the CDR3 reads CAWSPGFDGYTF. In nucleotides, the CDR3 is TGTGCCTGGAGCCCGGGATTCGATGGCTACACCTTC.

V usage is TRBV19 and J usage is TRBJ1-1, with a tentative D call TRBD1 (6 bases). The ends were cut back, 6 bases at V and 4 bases at J, with 18 bases in the middle. This CDR3 has 15 amino acids. The V gene's germline CDR1 is LNHDA and CDR2 SQIVND (reference sequence). The CDR3 loop reads CASSNTQGRTTEAFF. In DNA form, the CDR3 reads TGTGCCAGTAGCAATACACAGGGACGGACCACTGAAGCTTTCTTT. The entire variable domain, with the rest obtained from reference TRBV19 and TRBJ1-1, is as follows: DGGITQSPKYLFRKEGQNVTLSCEQNLNHDAMYWYRQDPGQGLRLIYYSQIVNDFQKGDIAEGYSVSREKKESFPLTVTSAQKNPTAFYLCASSNTQGRTTEAFFGQGTRLTVV.